A selection of T cell receptor beta chains follows, all from one sample in a study of T cells in localized non-small cell lung cancer. Only in-frame clones appear in the TCRdb table, and some are missing; sequencing was by immunoSEQ multiplex PCR. This sample carries roughly 34,000 clones, 80% to 90% of them seen once, and the ten largest clones take roughly 4.2%. This specimen was peripheral blood, taken before any cancer treatment. These receptors all come from a male donor older than 55 with stage III lung adenocarcinoma. Both conserved end residues are part of each CDR3. A D gene is named only where the DNA matches it firmly. The size of a clone is reported for some rows only, either as once, few or many, or as a class for expanded clones.

clone size: few
V gene: TRBV29-1
D gene: NA
J gene: TRBJ1-1
CDR3 protein: CSGTYGLNTEAFF
CDR3 DNA: TGCAGCGGGACCTACGGACTGAACACTGAAGCTTTCTTT

clone size: NA
V gene: TRBV9
D gene: NA
J gene: TRBJ1-3
CDR3 protein: CASSPHQGSGNTIYF
CDR3 DNA: TGTGCCAGCAGCCCTCACCAGGGGTCTGGAAACACCATATATTTT

clone size: NA
V gene: TRBV10-3
D gene: NA
J gene: TRBJ2-7
CDR3 protein: CAISRASDSWVSEQYF
CDR3 DNA: TGTGCCATCAGCAGGGCTTCGGACAGCTGGGTTTCCGAGCAGTACTTC

clone size: NA
V gene: TRBV30
D gene: NA
J gene: TRBJ1-2
CDR3 protein: CALNAGGYTF
CDR3 DNA: TGTGCCTTGAATGCCGGCGGCTACACCTTC

clone size: NA
V gene: TRBV5-1
D gene: TRBD2
J gene: TRBJ2-2
CDR3 protein: CASSFLPGTSGGSNTGELFF
CDR3 DNA: TGCGCCAGCAGCTTTTTACCTGGGACTAGCGGGGGGTCGAACACCGGGGAGCTGTTTTTT

clone size: NA
V gene: TRBV18
D gene: TRBD1
J gene: TRBJ2-7
CDR3 protein: CASSSRQGEHYEQYF
CDR3 DNA: TGTGCCAGCTCATCGCGACAGGGGGAACACTACGAGCAGTACTTC

clone size: NA
V gene: TRBV19
D gene: NA
J gene: TRBJ1-6
CDR3 protein: CASTESGGGNSPLHF
CDR3 DNA: TGTGCCAGTACCGAATCGGGGGGAGGCAATTCACCCCTCCACTTT

clone size: NA
V gene: TRBV18
D gene: NA
J gene: TRBJ1-3
CDR3 protein: CASSPDKFYGNTIYF
CDR3 DNA: TGTGCCAGCTCACCGGACAAGTTCTACGGAAACACCATATATTTT

clone size: NA
V gene: TRBV7-8
D gene: NA
J gene: TRBJ1-4
CDR3 protein: CASSLGTGSSEKLFF
CDR3 DNA: TGTGCCAGCAGCTTAGGAACTGGAAGTAGTGAAAAACTGTTTTTT

clone size: NA
V gene: TRBV5-1
D gene: NA
J gene: TRBJ2-1
CDR3 protein: CASSLVHDNEQFF
CDR3 DNA: TGCGCCAGCAGCTTGGTGCACGACAATGAGCAGTTCTTC

clone size: NA
V gene: TRBV7-9
D gene: NA
J gene: TRBJ2-7
CDR3 protein: CASSASIGLGSYEQYF
CDR3 DNA: TGTGCCAGCAGCGCTTCGATTGGGTTAGGGTCCTACGAGCAGTACTTC

clone size: NA
V gene: TRBV19
D gene: NA
J gene: TRBJ1-5
CDR3 protein: CASTPGRELNQPQHF
CDR3 DNA: TGTGCCAGTACCCCCGGGCGAGAACTCAATCAGCCCCAGCATTTT

clone size: few
V gene: TRBV30
D gene: TRBD1
J gene: TRBJ1-5
CDR3 protein: CAWSPGGGNQPQHF
CDR3 DNA: TGTGCCTGGAGTCCAGGGGGAGGAAATCAGCCCCAGCATTTT

clone size: NA
V gene: TRBV27
D gene: NA
J gene: TRBJ2-1
CDR3 protein: CASSLEGGRYNEQFF
CDR3 DNA: TGTGCCAGCAGTTTGGAGGGGGGGAGGTACAATGAGCAGTTCTTC

clone size: NA
V gene: TRBV27
D gene: TRBD1
J gene: TRBJ1-2
CDR3 protein: CASSYSLGTGGYPFF
CDR3 DNA: TGTGCCAGCAGTTATTCCCTTGGGACAGGGGGCTACCCCTTCTTC

clone size: NA
V gene: TRBV5-1
D gene: TRBD1
J gene: TRBJ1-2
CDR3 protein: CASSEGQGAYGYTF
CDR3 DNA: TGCGCCAGCAGCGAAGGACAGGGGGCCTATGGCTACACCTTC

clone size: NA
V gene: TRBV5-1
D gene: TRBD1
J gene: TRBJ1-2
CDR3 protein: CASSYDRADDGYTF
CDR3 DNA: TGCGCCAGCAGCTATGACAGGGCTGATGATGGCTACACCTTC

clone size: NA
V gene: TRBV30
D gene: NA
J gene: TRBJ1-1
CDR3 protein: CAWSVGSATEAFF
CDR3 DNA: TGTGCCTGGAGTGTGGGGAGCGCCACTGAAGCTTTCTTT

clone size: NA
V gene: TRBV15
D gene: NA
J gene: TRBJ2-5
CDR3 protein: CATSVGEETQYF
CDR3 DNA: TGTGCCACCAGTGTAGGGGAAGAGACCCAGTACTTC

clone size: once
V gene: TRBV5-6
D gene: NA
J gene: TRBJ2-7
CDR3 protein: CASSRRQRTYEQYF
CDR3 DNA: TGTGCCAGCAGCAGACGCCAGAGAACCTACGAGCAGTACTTC

clone size: NA
V gene: TRBV15
D gene: NA
J gene: TRBJ1-5
CDR3 protein: CATSTDRLRQPQHF
CDR3 DNA: TGTGCCACCAGCACAGACAGACTAAGGCAGCCCCAGCATTTT

clone size: NA
V gene: TRBV28
D gene: NA
J gene: TRBJ1-5
CDR3 protein: CASSLGGRGNQPQHF
CDR3 DNA: TGTGCCAGCAGTTTGGGCGGCCGGGGCAATCAGCCCCAGCATTTT

clone size: once
V gene: TRBV6-1
D gene: NA
J gene: TRBJ1-5
CDR3 protein: CASSESLRGYQPQHF
CDR3 DNA: TGTGCCAGCAGTGAAAGCTTAAGGGGGTATCAGCCCCAGCATTTT

clone size: NA
V gene: TRBV27
D gene: TRBD1
J gene: TRBJ2-7
CDR3 protein: CASIPQGVFGSSEQYF
CDR3 DNA: TGTGCCAGCATCCCGCAGGGGGTTTTCGGATCGTCCGAGCAGTACTTC

clone size: NA
V gene: TRBV6-5
D gene: NA
J gene: TRBJ2-5
CDR3 protein: CASSYSGTRDQETQYF
CDR3 DNA: TGTGCCAGCAGTTACTCCGGCACCCGGGACCAAGAGACCCAGTACTTC

clone size: NA
V gene: TRBV7-9
D gene: TRBD1
J gene: TRBJ2-5
CDR3 protein: CASSLRSGQGDTQYF
CDR3 DNA: TGTGCCAGCAGCTTACGTTCTGGGCAGGGGGATACCCAGTACTTC

clone size: NA
V gene: TRBV27
D gene: NA
J gene: TRBJ2-5
CDR3 protein: CASSLSVAGRPAQYF
CDR3 DNA: TGTGCCAGCAGTCTGTCCGTCGCGGGGAGGCCGGCCCAGTACTTC

clone size: NA
V gene: TRBV25-1
D gene: NA
J gene: TRBJ1-1
CDR3 protein: CASSGPKRTEAFF
CDR3 DNA: TGTGCCAGCAGTGGCCCCAAGAGAACTGAAGCTTTCTTT

clone size: once
V gene: TRBV10-2
D gene: NA
J gene: TRBJ1-1
CDR3 protein: CASSEYRVTEAFF
CDR3 DNA: TGCGCCAGCAGTGAGTACAGGGTTACTGAAGCTTTCTTT

clone size: NA
V gene: TRBV14
D gene: NA
J gene: TRBJ1-2
CDR3 protein: CASSGNRASYGYTF
CDR3 DNA: TGTGCCAGCAGCGGCAACAGGGCCTCCTATGGCTACACCTTC

clone size: NA
V gene: TRBV6-6
D gene: NA
J gene: TRBJ2-7
CDR3 protein: CASSYSLPYEQYF
CDR3 DNA: TGTGCCAGCAGTTACTCGCTCCCGTACGAGCAGTACTTC

clone size: NA
V gene: TRBV23-1
D gene: NA
J gene: TRBJ1-5
CDR3 protein: CASSPLPHDQPQHF
CDR3 DNA: TGCGCCAGCAGTCCCCTCCCTCATGATCAGCCCCAGCATTTT

clone size: medium-sized
V gene: TRBV5-1
D gene: TRBD1
J gene: TRBJ1-5
CDR3 protein: CASSSAGTASNQPQHF
CDR3 DNA: TGCGCCAGCAGCTCAGCCGGGACAGCAAGCAATCAGCCCCAGCATTTT

clone size: NA
V gene: TRBV18
D gene: NA
J gene: TRBJ1-2
CDR3 protein: CASSPKGQSGYTF
CDR3 DNA: TGTGCCAGCTCACCAAAAGGACAGTCCGGCTACACCTTC

clone size: few
V gene: TRBV7-3
D gene: TRBD2
J gene: TRBJ2-3
CDR3 protein: CASSVSGGLDTQYF
CDR3 DNA: TGTGCCAGCAGCGTTAGCGGGGGGCTAGATACGCAGTATTTT

clone size: NA
V gene: TRBV28
D gene: TRBD1
J gene: TRBJ1-2
CDR3 protein: CASSPGTVATNYGYTF
CDR3 DNA: TGTGCCAGCAGTCCCGGGACAGTAGCTACTAACTATGGCTACACCTTC

clone size: NA
V gene: TRBV29-1
D gene: NA
J gene: TRBJ2-1
CDR3 protein: CSAGGNEQFF
CDR3 DNA: TGCAGCGCGGGTGGGAATGAGCAGTTCTTC

clone size: few
V gene: TRBV11-2
D gene: NA
J gene: TRBJ1-2
CDR3 protein: CASSLGRDGYTF
CDR3 DNA: TGTGCCAGCAGCTTAGGCAGGGATGGCTACACCTTC

clone size: NA
V gene: TRBV19
D gene: NA
J gene: TRBJ2-4
CDR3 protein: CASSIPKEISIQYF
CDR3 DNA: TGTGCCAGTAGTATACCAAAGGAGATCAGCATTCAGTACTTC

clone size: NA
V gene: TRBV5-5
D gene: TRBD2
J gene: TRBJ2-5
CDR3 protein: CASSSILAGAGETQYF
CDR3 DNA: TGTGCCAGCAGCTCCATCCTAGCGGGAGCTGGGGAGACCCAGTACTTC

clone size: once
V gene: TRBV23-1
D gene: NA
J gene: TRBJ2-5
CDR3 protein: CASSQPRETMETQYF
CDR3 DNA: TGCGCCAGCAGTCAGCCCCGGGAAACGATGGAGACCCAGTACTTC

clone size: NA
V gene: TRBV15
D gene: TRBD1
J gene: TRBJ1-1
CDR3 protein: CATSREDRGFAEAFF
CDR3 DNA: TGTGCCACCAGCAGAGAGGACAGGGGGTTCGCTGAAGCTTTCTTT

clone size: NA
V gene: TRBV6-1
D gene: TRBD1
J gene: TRBJ2-5
CDR3 protein: CASSEAGTGWETQYF
CDR3 DNA: TGTGCCAGCAGTGAAGCCGGGACAGGGTGGGAGACCCAGTACTTC

clone size: NA
V gene: TRBV9
D gene: TRBD2
J gene: TRBJ2-7
CDR3 protein: CASSPSGGPQGGEQYF
CDR3 DNA: TGTGCCAGCAGCCCGTCGGGGGGGCCCCAAGGCGGCGAGCAGTACTTC

clone size: NA
V gene: TRBV7-8
D gene: NA
J gene: TRBJ1-4
CDR3 protein: CASSLARANEKLFF
CDR3 DNA: TGTGCCAGCAGCTTAGCTCGGGCTAATGAAAAACTGTTTTTT

clone size: NA
V gene: TRBV5-1
D gene: NA
J gene: TRBJ2-1
CDR3 protein: CASSLDATRGQFF
CDR3 DNA: TGCGCCAGCAGCTTGGATGCGACTAGAGGGCAGTTCTTC

clone size: NA
V gene: TRBV10-1
D gene: NA
J gene: TRBJ1-3
CDR3 protein: CASSEQGSSVSGNTIYF
CDR3 DNA: TGCGCCAGCAGTGAGCAGGGGTCGTCAGTCTCTGGAAACACCATATATTTT